The sequence of this T cell receptor (beta chain) was determined in a study of monozygotic twins with inflammatory bowel disease. Points from the study as a whole: IBD patients carried less diverse TCRbeta repertoires (inverse Simpson) than healthy co-twins.

Comment on this clonotype: The antigen is not known.

cDNA was produced in eight separate reactions per sample. Addition of UMIs with a 6-nucleotide sample barcode was achieved by template switching. TCRdb re-called the 5' RACE reads and shows each CDR3 protein once, DNA omitted. Across 200,000 to 250,000 distinct CDR3 sequences, the top ten clones capture 1.5% to 2% of the sample. This CDR3 is built from 14 residues. CDR1 and CDR2 (germline): SGHKS, YYEKEE (reference sequence). No T cells were sorted before total RNA was taken from whole blood. This TCR came from a human donor with ulcerative colitis or Crohn's disease, or a healthy co-twin of an affected twin (not recorded which). Sequenced material: blood. J is TRBJ2-1 and V is TRBV5-5. The CDR3 region is CASSLIGAYNEQFF.